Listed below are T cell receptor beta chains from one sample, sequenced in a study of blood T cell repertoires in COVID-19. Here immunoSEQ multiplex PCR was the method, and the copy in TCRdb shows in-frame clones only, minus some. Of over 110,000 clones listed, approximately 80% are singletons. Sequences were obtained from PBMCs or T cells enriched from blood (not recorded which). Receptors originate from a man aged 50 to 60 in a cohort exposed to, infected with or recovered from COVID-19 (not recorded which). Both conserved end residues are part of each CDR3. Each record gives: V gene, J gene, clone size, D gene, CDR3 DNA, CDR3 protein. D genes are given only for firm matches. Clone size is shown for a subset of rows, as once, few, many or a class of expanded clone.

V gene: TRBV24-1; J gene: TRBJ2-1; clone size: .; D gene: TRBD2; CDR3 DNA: TGTGCCACCAGTTCAGCGGGAGGCAACTCCTACAATGAGCAGTTCTTC; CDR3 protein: CATSSAGGNSYNEQFF
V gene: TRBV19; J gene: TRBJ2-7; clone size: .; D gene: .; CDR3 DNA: TGTGCCAGTAGGACCCGGGGACAACACTACGAGCAGTACTTC; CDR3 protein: CASRTRGQHYEQYF
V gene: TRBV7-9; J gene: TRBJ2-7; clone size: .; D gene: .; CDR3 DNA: TGTGCCAGCAGCTTAGGTCAGGTTCGGCACGAGCAGTACTTC; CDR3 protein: CASSLGQVRHEQYF
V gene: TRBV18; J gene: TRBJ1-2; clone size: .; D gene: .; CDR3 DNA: TGTGCCAGCTCACCTGACAGGCAGAGTACCTATGGCTACACCTTC; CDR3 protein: CASSPDRQSTYGYTF
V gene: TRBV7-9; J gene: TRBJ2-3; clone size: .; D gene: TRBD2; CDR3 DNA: TGTGCCAGCATAGGGACTAGCGGGATGGGTACAGATACGCAGTATTTT; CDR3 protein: CASIGTSGMGTDTQYF
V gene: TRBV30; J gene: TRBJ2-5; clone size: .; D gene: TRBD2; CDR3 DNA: TGTGCCTGGAGTGTACAAGGTAGCGGGGGACTCCAAGAGACCCAGTACTTC; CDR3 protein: CAWSVQGSGGLQETQYF
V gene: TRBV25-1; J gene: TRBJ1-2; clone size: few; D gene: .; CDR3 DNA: TGTGCCAGCAGTGAATCCAGGGCTGAGCAATTCTATGGCTACACCTTC; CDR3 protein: CASSESRAEQFYGYTF
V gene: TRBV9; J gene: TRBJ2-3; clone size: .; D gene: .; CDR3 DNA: TGTGCCAGCAGCGTAGAGAGACAGAGCACAGATACGCAGTATTTT; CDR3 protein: CASSVERQSTDTQYF
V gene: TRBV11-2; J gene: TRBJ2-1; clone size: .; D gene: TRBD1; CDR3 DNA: TGTGCCAGCAGCCTGAACAGACAGGGGGGGAATGAGCAGTTCTTC; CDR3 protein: CASSLNRQGGNEQFF
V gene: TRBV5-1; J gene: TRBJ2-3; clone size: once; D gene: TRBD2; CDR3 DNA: TGCGCCAGCAGCTTGATGGGACTAACAGATACGCAGTATTTT; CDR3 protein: CASSLMGLTDTQYF
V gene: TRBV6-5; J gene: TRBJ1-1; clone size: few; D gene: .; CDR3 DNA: TGTGCCAGCAGTCTATCATCAGGGGTAACTGAAGCTTTCTTT; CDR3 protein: CASSLSSGVTEAFF
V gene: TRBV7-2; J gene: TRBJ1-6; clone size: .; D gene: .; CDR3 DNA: TGTGCCAGCAGCTTAGGGCTTGGGGGCGAATCACCCCTCCACTTT; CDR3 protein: CASSLGLGGESPLHF
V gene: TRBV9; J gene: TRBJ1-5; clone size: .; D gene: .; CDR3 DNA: TGTGCCAGCAGCGAGGGGGGGGCCCCTAGTCAGCCCCAGCATTTT; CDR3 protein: CASSEGGAPSQPQHF
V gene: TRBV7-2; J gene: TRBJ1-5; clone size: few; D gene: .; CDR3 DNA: TGTGCCAGCAGCTTAGATACAGGGAATCAGCCCCAGCATTTT; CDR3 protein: CASSLDTGNQPQHF
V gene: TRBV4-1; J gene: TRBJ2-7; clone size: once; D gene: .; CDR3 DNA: TGCGCCAGCAGCCATGGCAGCTCCTACGAGCAGTACTTC; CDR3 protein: CASSHGSSYEQYF
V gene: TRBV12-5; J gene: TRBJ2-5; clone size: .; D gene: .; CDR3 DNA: TGTGCTAGTGTTCCCCAGGGCGAGACCCAGTACTTC; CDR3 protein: CASVPQGETQYF
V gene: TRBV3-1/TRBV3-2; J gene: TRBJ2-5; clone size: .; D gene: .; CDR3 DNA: TGTGCCAGCAGCCAGTGGACGGGGGAGACCCAGTACTTC; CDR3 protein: CASSQWTGETQYF
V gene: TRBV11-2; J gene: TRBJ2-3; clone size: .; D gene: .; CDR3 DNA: TGTGCCAGCAGCCCGATGACAGGTAGCACAGATACGCAGTATTTT; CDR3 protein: CASSPMTGSTDTQYF
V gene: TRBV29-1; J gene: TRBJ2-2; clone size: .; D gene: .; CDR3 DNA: TGCAGCGTCGCCCGGACAGTCACCGGGGAGCTGTTTTTT; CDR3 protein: CSVARTVTGELFF
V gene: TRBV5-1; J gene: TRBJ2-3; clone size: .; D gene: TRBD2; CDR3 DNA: TGCGCCAGCAGCAGTACCGGGACTAGCGGGGGGTACACAGATACGCAGTATTTT; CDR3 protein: CASSSTGTSGGYTDTQYF
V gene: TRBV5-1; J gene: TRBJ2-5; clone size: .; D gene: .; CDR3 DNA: TGCGCCAGCAGCTTGACAGACAGTGAAGAGACCCAGTACTTC; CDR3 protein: CASSLTDSEETQYF
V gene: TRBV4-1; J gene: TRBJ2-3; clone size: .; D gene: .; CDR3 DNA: TGCGCCAGCAGCCAACGCGAGTCTTTCGGAGCTAGCACAGATACGCAGTATTTT; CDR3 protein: CASSQRESFGASTDTQYF
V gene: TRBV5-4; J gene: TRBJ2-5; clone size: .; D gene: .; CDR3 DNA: TGTGCCAGCAACTTGCTAGGGAGAGGAGAGACCCAGTACTTC; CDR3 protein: CASNLLGRGETQYF
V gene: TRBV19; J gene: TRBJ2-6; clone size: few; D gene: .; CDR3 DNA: TGTGCCAGTAGCCTTCTTGGGGCCAACGTCCTGACTTTC; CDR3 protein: CASSLLGANVLTF
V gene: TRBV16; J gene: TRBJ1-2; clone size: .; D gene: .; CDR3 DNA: TGTGCCAGCAGCCACCTGGACGGACTCCTCGAGGGCTACACCTTC; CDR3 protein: CASSHLDGLLEGYTF
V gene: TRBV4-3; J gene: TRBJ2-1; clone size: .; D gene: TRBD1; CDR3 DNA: TGCGCCAGCAGCCGGGACAGGGGTTCCTACAATGAGCAGTTCTTC; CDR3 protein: CASSRDRGSYNEQFF
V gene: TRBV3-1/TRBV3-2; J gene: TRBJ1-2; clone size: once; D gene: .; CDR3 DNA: TGTGCCAGCAGCCTCGACAGGTGGCACACCTTC; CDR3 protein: CASSLDRWHTF
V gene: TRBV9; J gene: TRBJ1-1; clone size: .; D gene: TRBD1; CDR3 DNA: TGTGCCAGCAGCGGGGTGGGACAGACTGAAGCTTTCTTT; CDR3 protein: CASSGVGQTEAFF
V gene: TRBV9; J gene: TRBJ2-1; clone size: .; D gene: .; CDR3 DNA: TGTGCCAGCAGCGTAGGTAACAATGAGCAGTTCTTC; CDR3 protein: CASSVGNNEQFF
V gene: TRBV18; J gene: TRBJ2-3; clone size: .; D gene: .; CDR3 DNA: TGTGCCAGCTCACTGTACGACAGGCCGAGCACAGATACGCAGTATTTT; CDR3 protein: CASSLYDRPSTDTQYF